This is a list of T cell receptor beta chains from one sample in a study of glioma-infiltrating T cells. TCRdb used MiXCR to reprocess the multiplex PCR reads, holding one entry per CDR3 protein. The sample contains under 200,000 distinct CDR3 sequences, about 31% of which appear only once. The sequenced material came from glioma tissue, nonneoplastic brain tissue, or PBMCs (not recorded which). Receptors originate from a human donor with low-grade glioma or glioblastoma, undergoing nonglioma brain surgery, or in good health (not recorded which). The CDR3 runs from the conserved cysteine through the conserved F or W. A D gene is named only where the DNA matches it firmly. The listing skips clone size in some rows; elsewhere it reads once, few, many or a size class.

TRBJ1-1,TRBV11-2,-,many,TGTGCCAGCAGTATAGGGAACACTGAAGCTTTCTTT,CASSIGNTEAFF
TRBJ1-1,TRBV7-2,-,many,TGTGCCAGCAGCCGAGACAGACAGTATGAAGCTTTCTTT,CASSRDRQYEAFF
TRBJ1-1,TRBV27,-,many,TGTGCCAGCAGTCCCCATATTCCGGACACTGAAGCTTTCTTT,CASSPHIPDTEAFF
TRBJ1-1,TRBV6-2/TRBV6-3,TRBD1,-,TGTGCCAGCAGTTACCAGACAGGGCCGAACACTGAAGCTTTCTTT,CASSYQTGPNTEAFF
TRBJ2-7,TRBV19,-,-,TGTGCCAGTAGTAGAGGACAGTCCTACGAGCAGTACTTC,CASSRGQSYEQYF
TRBJ2-7,TRBV29-1,-,many,TGCAGCGTCCGAAGTAGGTCGGTGAGCTCCTACGAGCAGTACTTC,CSVRSRSVSSYEQYF
TRBJ1-6,TRBV28,TRBD1,many,TGTGCCAGCAGTTCTGCCCCGGGACAGGATAATTCACCCCTCCACTTT,CASSSAPGQDNSPLHF
TRBJ2-7,TRBV5-5,TRBD1,few,TGTGCCAGCAGCTTCCGGGGACAGGGCCTAGACGAGCAGTACTTC,CASSFRGQGLDEQYF
TRBJ2-2,TRBV7-6,-,-,TGTGCCAGCAGCTTAAGAGATAGCTCCTACACCGGGGAGCTGTTTTTT,CASSLRDSSYTGELFF
TRBJ2-7,TRBV5-1,TRBD2,few,TGCGCCAGCAGCTTGGGGGGAGGGAGCAACGAGCAGTACTTC,CASSLGGGSNEQYF
TRBJ2-2,TRBV3-1,TRBD2,-,TGTGCCAGCAGCCAAGATTTTTTAGGGAGGGTGTTTTTT,CASSQDFLGRVFF
TRBJ2-1,TRBV19,-,-,TGTGCCTCCATGACTCTGGGGAATGAGCAGTTCTTC,CASMTLGNEQFF
TRBJ2-3,TRBV20-1,-,once,TGCAGGGCTCAGGATACGCAGTATTTT,CRAQDTQYF
TRBJ2-3,TRBV24-1,-,many,TGTGCCACCAGTGATTCGACTGACGTCACAGATACGCAGTATTTT,CATSDSTDVTDTQYF
TRBJ2-1,TRBV6-2/TRBV6-3,-,many,TGTGCCAGCAGTTACTCGGCGTACAATGAGCAGTTCTTC,CASSYSAYNEQFF
TRBJ2-7,TRBV30,-,-,TGTGCCTGCCGAGGTACCTCCTACGAGCAGTACTTC,CACRGTSYEQYF
TRBJ1-1,TRBV29-1,-,many,TGCAGCGTTCGGGTAGGGGACACTGAAGCTTTCTTT,CSVRVGDTEAFF
TRBJ2-3,TRBV11-3,-,many,TGTGCCAGCAGCCTAGACCGCGGGATGCAGTATTTT,CASSLDRGMQYF
TRBJ2-3,TRBV7-3,TRBD1,-,TGTGCCAGCAGGTCGGGACAGGGCACAGATACGCAGTATTTT,CASRSGQGTDTQYF
TRBJ2-7,TRBV20-1,-,many,TGCAGTGCTAGAGATCTCGACAGGTTATCCTACGAGCAGTACTTC,CSARDLDRLSYEQYF
TRBJ1-3,TRBV2,-,few,TGTGCCAGCAGGGGACGAGCTGGAAACACCATATATTTT,CASRGRAGNTIYF
TRBJ1-2,TRBV10-3,-,-,TGTGCCATCAGCTTAGCCGGGACCGGGAATGGCTACACCTTC,CAISLAGTGNGYTF
TRBJ1-4,TRBV29-1,TRBD1,few,TGCAGCGTTGTCCTGACAGGGACTAATGAAAAACTGTTTTTT,CSVVLTGTNEKLFF